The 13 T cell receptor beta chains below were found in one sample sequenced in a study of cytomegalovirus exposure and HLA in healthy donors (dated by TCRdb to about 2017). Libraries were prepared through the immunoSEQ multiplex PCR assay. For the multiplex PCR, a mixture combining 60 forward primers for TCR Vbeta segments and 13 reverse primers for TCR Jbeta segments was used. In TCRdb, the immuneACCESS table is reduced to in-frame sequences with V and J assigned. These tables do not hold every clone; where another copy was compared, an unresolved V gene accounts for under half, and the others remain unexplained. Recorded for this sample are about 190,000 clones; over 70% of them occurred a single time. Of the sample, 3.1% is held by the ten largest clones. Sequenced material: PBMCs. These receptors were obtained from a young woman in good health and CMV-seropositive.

The CDR3 nucleotides are TGTGCCAGCTCACCAGAACAGGGGCCAAACTATGGCTACACCTTC. As protein: CASSPEQGPNYGYTF. The chain has TRBV18 and TRBJ1-2; the match to TRBD1 covers 7 bases. V was clipped by 2 bases and J by 2 bases; unmatched bases: 5. CDR1 is KGHSH, CDR2 LQKENI, per germline. The CDR3 runs 15 residues. Using reference TRBV18 and TRBJ1-2 for the parts outside the CDR3, the full variable domain is NAGVMQNPRHLVRRRGQEARLRCSPMKGHSHVYWYRQLPEEGLKFMVYLQKENIIDESGMPKERFSAEFPKEGPSILRIQQVVRGDSAAYFCASSPEQGPNYGYTFGSGTRLTVV.

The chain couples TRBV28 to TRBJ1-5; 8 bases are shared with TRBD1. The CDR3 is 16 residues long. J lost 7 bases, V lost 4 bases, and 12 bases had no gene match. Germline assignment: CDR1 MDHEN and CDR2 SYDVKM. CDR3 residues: CASSYQGTGALQPQHF. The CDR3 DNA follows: TGTGCCAGCAGTTACCAAGGGACAGGAGCTCTCCAGCCCCAGCATTTT.

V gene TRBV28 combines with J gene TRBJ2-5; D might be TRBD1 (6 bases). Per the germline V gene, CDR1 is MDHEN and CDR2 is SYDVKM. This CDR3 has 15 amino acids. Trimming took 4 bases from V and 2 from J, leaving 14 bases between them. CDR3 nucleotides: TGTGCCAGCAGTTCTCAAGGGGGACGGCAAGAGACCCAGTACTTC. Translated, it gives CASSSQGGRQETQYF. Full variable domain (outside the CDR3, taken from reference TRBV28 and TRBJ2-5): DVKVTQSSRYLVKRTGEKVFLECVQDMDHENMFWYRQDPGLGLRLIYFSYDVKMKEKGDIPEGYSVSREKKERFSLILESASTNQTSMYLCASSSQGGRQETQYFGPGTRLLVL.

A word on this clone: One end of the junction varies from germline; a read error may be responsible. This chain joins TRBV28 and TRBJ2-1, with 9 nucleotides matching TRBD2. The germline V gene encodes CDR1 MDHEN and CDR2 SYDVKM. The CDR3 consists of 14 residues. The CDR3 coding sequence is TGTGCCAGCGGTTTAGCGGGAGAGGACAATGAGCAGTTCTTC. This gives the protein CASGLAGEDNEQFF.

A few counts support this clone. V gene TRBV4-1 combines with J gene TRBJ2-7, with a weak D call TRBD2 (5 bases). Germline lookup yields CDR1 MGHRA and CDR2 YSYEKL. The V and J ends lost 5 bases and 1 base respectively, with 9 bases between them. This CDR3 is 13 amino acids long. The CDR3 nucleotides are TGCGCCAGCAGCGAGGGTTTATCCTACGAGCAGTACTTC. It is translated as CASSEGLSYEQYF.

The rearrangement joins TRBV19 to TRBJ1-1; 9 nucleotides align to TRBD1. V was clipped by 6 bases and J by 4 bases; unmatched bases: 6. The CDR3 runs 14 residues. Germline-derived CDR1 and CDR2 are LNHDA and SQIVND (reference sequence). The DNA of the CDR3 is TGTGCCAGTAGGCCACAGGGGGCCTTCACTGAAGCTTTCTTT. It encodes CASRPQGAFTEAFF.

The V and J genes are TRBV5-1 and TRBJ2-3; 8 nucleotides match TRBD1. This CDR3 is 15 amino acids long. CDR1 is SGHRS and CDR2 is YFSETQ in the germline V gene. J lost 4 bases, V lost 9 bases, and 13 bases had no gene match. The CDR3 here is CATKGRQGASDTQYF. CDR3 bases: TGCGCCACTAAGGGGAGGCAGGGGGCTTCAGATACGCAGTATTTT.

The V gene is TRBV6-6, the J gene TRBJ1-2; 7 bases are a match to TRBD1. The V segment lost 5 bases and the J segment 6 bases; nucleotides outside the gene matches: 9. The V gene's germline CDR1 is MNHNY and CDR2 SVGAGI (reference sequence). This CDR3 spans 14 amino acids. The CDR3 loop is CASSTYRGSDGYTF. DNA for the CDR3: TGTGCCAGCAGTACCTACAGGGGAAGCGATGGCTACACCTTC.

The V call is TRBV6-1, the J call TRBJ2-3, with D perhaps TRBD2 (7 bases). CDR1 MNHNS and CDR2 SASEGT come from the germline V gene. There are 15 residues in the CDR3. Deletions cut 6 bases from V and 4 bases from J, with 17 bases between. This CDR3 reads CASRGGGGRPDTQYF. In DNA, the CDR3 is TGTGCCAGCAGGGGCGGGGGCGGGAGACCAGATACGCAGTATTTT.

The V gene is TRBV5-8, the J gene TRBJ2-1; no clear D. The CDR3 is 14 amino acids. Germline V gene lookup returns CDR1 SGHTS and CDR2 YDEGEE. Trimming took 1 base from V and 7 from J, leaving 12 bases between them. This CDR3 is CASSLISTRNEQFF. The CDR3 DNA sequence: TGTGCCAGCAGCTTGATAAGTACCAGGAATGAGCAGTTCTTC.

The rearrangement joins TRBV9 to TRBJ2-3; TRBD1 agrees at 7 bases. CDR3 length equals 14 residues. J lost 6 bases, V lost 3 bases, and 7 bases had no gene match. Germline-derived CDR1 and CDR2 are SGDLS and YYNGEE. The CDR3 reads CASSGSGQSDTQYF. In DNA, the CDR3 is TGTGCCAGCAGCGGATCGGGACAGTCCGATACGCAGTATTTT.

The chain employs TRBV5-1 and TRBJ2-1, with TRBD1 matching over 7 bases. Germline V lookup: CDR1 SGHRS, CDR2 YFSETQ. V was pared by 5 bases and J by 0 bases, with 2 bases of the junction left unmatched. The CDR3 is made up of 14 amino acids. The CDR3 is CASSPGGSYNEQFF. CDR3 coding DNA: TGCGCCAGCAGTCCAGGGGGCTCCTACAATGAGCAGTTCTTC.

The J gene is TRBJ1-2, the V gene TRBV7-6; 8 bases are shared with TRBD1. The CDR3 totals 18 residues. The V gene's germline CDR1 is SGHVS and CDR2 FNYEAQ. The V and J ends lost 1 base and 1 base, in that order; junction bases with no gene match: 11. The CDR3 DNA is TGTGCCAGCAGCTTAGTAAACGGGACAGGTAGAAATAACTATGGCTACACCTTC. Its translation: CASSLVNGTGRNNYGYTF.